The clone carrying this TCR beta chain was recorded only once. This record belongs to a study of blood T cell repertoires in COVID-19. Sequencing used immunoSEQ multiplex PCR; TCRdb keeps in-frame clones, though not all of them. The sample consists of more than 200,000 clones, approximately 90% of them appearing once. CDR3 length: 11 residues. The V gene end was trimmed by 6 bases and the J gene end by 7 bases; junction bases not matched to a gene: 2. From germline, CDR1 is DFQATT and CDR2 SNEGSKA (reference sequence). The specimen was peripheral blood. The receptor was derived from a woman aged 25-40 years with COVID-19, enrolled during active disease. The chain carries TRBV20-1 and TRBJ1-4; 7 positions agree with TRBD1. CDR3 sequence (DNA): TGCAGTGCGGCAGGGGGTGAAAAACTGTTTTTT. This translates into CSAAGGEKLFF.